These 12 T cell receptor beta chains came from one sample sequenced in a study of T cell changes during pregnancy in multiple sclerosis. TCRdb's copy holds only in-frame clones and misses some; the assay was immunoSEQ multiplex PCR. The table includes some 24,000 clones, around 87% detected once. Sequences were derived from CD4+ T cells from peripheral blood mononuclear cells, sampled in the second trimester of pregnancy. Receptors originate from a female donor in good health, enrolled as a control in a pregnancy study.

This sequence joins TRBV7-6 and TRBJ2-3; TRBD2 might be the D (5 bases). The length of the CDR3 is 16 residues. CDR1 is SGHVS and CDR2 is FNYEAQ in the germline V gene. Trimming shortened V by 5 bases and J by 0 bases, and 15 bases separated the two germline ends. In DNA, the CDR3 is TGTGCCAGCAGCCAGACTACTAGGACCAGCACAGATACGCAGTATTTT. It translates to CASSQTTRTSTDTQYF. Looking up the rest from reference TRBV7-6 and TRBJ2-3 gives the full variable domain: GAGVSQSPRYKVTKRGQDVALRCDPISGHVSLYWYRQALGQGPEFLTYFNYEAQQDKSGLPNDRFSAERPEGSISTLTIQRTEQRDSAMYRCASSQTTRTSTDTQYFGPGTRLTVL.

V and J are TRBV18 and TRBJ2-3; D is perhaps TRBD1 (6 bases). V was cut by 6 bases and J by 3 bases, with 10 bases left in between. The CDR3 loop spans 13 amino acids. Per germline, CDR1 KGHSH and CDR2 LQKENI. Written as DNA, the CDR3 is TGTGCCAGCTCGTTTCAGGGGACAGATACGCAGTATTTT. Translated: CASSFQGTDTQYF.

This clone rates as medium-sized. The J gene is TRBJ2-2, the V gene TRBV15, with 7 nucleotides matching TRBD2. The CDR3 is 15 residues long. V was pared by 0 bases and J by 4 bases, with 2 bases of the junction left unmatched. Germline assignment: CDR1 LNHNV and CDR2 YYDKDF (reference sequence). Here the CDR3 reads CATSRDGRVTGELFF. The CDR3 DNA is TGTGCCACCAGCAGAGATGGGAGGGTCACCGGGGAGCTGTTTTTT.

V usage is TRBV9 and J usage is TRBJ1-4, with D possibly being TRBD1 (5 bases). CDR1 and CDR2 from the germline V gene are SGDLS and YYNGEE. The CDR3 has 15 amino acids. The ends were cut back, 0 bases at V and 8 bases at J, with 14 bases in the middle. The CDR3 bases are TGTGCCAGCAGCGTAGCGGGGGGACCGCTAGAAAAACTGTTTTTT. It codes for CASSVAGGPLEKLFF.

DNA for the CDR3: TGCGCCAGCAGCTTGGAGGTAGCCGCTCCGCGCACAGATACGCAGTATTTT. Its protein is CASSLEVAAPRTDTQYF. The chain recombines TRBV5-1 with TRBJ2-3; D ambiguous. Germline V gene sequence: CDR1 SGHRS, CDR2 YFSETQ. The CDR3 extends over 17 amino acids. V was clipped by 0 bases and J by 1 base, with 15 bases between them.

The rearrangement uses TRBV29-1 and TRBJ2-1; D may be TRBD2 (6 bases). Germline lookup yields CDR1 SQVTM and CDR2 ANQGSEA. The CDR3 contains 14 residues. Trimming cost V 4 bases and J 4 bases, with 14 bases left between them. CDR3 in DNA: TGCAGCGTTGTAACGAGACTAGGGTACAATGAGCAGTTCTTC. Translating it yields CSVVTRLGYNEQFF.

This chain uses TRBV27 with TRBJ2-2, with a weak D call TRBD2 (6 bases). The germline V and J ends were trimmed by 6 bases and 1 base, with 18 bases remaining between them. This CDR3 comprises 17 residues. Germline values: CDR1 MNHEY, CDR2 SMNVEV (reference sequence). The CDR3 DNA reads as TGTGCCAGCAGGCCAGGGTTTGGCGGGGAGAACACCGGGGAGCTGTTTTTT. Its protein product is CASRPGFGGENTGELFF.

This chain connects TRBV27 to TRBJ2-3, with 11 bases lining up with TRBD2. Losses at the gene ends were 6 bases for V and 2 bases for J; bases not matched to a gene: 7. The CDR3 is 16 amino acids. Germline V CDR1 and CDR2: MNHEY, SMNVEV (reference sequence). In nucleotides, the CDR3 is TGTGCCAGCAGACTAGCGGGGGCCGCGGACACAGATACGCAGTATTTT. Translation gives CASRLAGAADTDTQYF.

The chain employs TRBV18 and TRBJ1-3; no clear D. Between the trimmed V and J ends, which lost 2 bases and 4 bases, there was a span of 12 bases. Germline V CDR1 and CDR2: KGHSH, LQKENI. This CDR3 is built from 15 residues. The CDR3 sequence: CASSPLQATGNTIYF. Here the CDR3 DNA reads TGTGCCAGCTCACCATTGCAGGCCACGGGAAACACCATATATTTT.

This clone has just one count. The chain has TRBV6-4 and TRBJ1-2; 7 bases line up with TRBD1. After removal of 5 bases from V and 4 bases from J, the junction contained 13 bases not matched to a gene. The V gene's germline CDR1 is MRHNA and CDR2 SNTAGT. CDR3 length equals 16 residues. DNA for the CDR3: TGTGCCAGCAGTCCGACAGGGTCAACGTTTACCTATGGCTACACCTTC. The encoded protein is CASSPTGSTFTYGYTF.

The chain combines TRBV29-1 with TRBJ2-4; 8 bases align to TRBD1. Germline CDR1 and CDR2: SQVTM and ANQGSEA. The CDR3 is 15 amino acids. V lost 3 bases to trimming and J lost 2 bases; unmatched junction nucleotides: 6. In nucleotides, the CDR3 is TGCAGCGTTGACGGAGACAGGGGATCCAAAAACATTCAGTACTTC. Its translation: CSVDGDRGSKNIQYF.

The chain is built from TRBV27 and TRBJ2-5; possible D gene TRBD2, 6 bases. The CDR3 is 17 residues long. Germline assignment: CDR1 MNHEY and CDR2 SMNVEV (reference sequence). Trimming cost V 6 bases and J 5 bases, with 25 bases left between them. The CDR3 bases are TGTGCCAGCAGGACCAAAGGGACTTACTCGGGGAGGGAGACCCAGTACTTC. Translated, it gives CASRTKGTYSGRETQYF.